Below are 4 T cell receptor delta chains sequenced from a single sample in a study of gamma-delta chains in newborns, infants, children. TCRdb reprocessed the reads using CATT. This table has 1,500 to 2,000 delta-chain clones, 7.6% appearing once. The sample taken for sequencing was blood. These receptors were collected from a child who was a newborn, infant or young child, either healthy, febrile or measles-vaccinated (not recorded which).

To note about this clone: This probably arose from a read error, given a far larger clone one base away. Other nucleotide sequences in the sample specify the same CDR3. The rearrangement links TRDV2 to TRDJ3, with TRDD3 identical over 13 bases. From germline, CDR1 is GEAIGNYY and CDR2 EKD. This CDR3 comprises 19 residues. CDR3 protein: CACDTVLGDTDWDTRQMFF. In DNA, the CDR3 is TGTGCATGTGACACCGTACTGGGGGATACGGACTGGGACACCCGACAGATGTTTTTC.

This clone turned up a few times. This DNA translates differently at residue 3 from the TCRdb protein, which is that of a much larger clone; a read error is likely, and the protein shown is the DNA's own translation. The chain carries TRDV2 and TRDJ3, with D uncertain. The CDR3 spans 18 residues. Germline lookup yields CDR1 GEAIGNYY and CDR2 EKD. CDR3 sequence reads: CASDTRWLFSWDTRQMFF. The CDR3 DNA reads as TGTGCCAGTGACACTCGATGGTTATTCTCCTGGGACACCCGACAGATGTTTTTC.

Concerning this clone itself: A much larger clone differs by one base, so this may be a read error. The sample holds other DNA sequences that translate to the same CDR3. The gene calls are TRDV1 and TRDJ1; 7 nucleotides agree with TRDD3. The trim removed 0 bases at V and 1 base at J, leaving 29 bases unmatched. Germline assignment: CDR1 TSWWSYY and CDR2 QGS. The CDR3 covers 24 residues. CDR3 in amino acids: CALGELEVLYLRTYWGISTDKLIF. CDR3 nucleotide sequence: TGTGCTCTTGGGGAACTAGAAGTTTTGTACCTACGAACTTACTGGGGTATAAGCACCGATAAACTCATCTTT.

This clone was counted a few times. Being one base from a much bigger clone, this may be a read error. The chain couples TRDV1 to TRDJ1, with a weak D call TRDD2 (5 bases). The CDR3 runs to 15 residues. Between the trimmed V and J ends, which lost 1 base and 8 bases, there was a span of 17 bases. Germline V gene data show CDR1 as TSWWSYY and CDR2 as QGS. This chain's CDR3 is CALGERPYPLKKLIF. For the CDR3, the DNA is TGTGCTCTTGGGGAACGTCCCTACCCTTTAAAGAAACTCATCTTT.